The T cell receptor (beta chain) described here comes from a study of blood T cell repertoires in COVID-19 (dated by TCRdb to 2020 to 2022). In the study overall: Collaborator samples came from the United States, Italy and Spain and covered acute and convalescent phases of COVID-19. The samples were drawn from the first 160 participants of the ongoing ImmuneRACE study and from 1,254 subjects provided by 6 global collaborators. A de-identified subject ID, COVID-19 status, age in years and sex were almost always included in the sample metadata. The repertoires were released in a freely available public database meant as a resource for research on the immune response to SARS-CoV-2. The material from the prospective study consisted of cDNA or gDNA derived from T cells, B-cell-depleted T cells, or PBMCs. Where HLA class I and class II types were available, the types were taken from metadata supplied by the sample provider, not from assay-based typing. The dataset comprised deeply sampled blood TCRbeta repertoires from subjects exposed to, actively infected with, or recovered from COVID-19. The study at large found these results: The quantity of clinical and demographic metadata differed by source and by participant and was supplied without curation.

CDR1 and CDR2 (SEHNR, FQNEAQ) derive from the germline V gene (reference sequence). The CDR3, cysteine through phenylalanine, is 13 amino acids long. The entry retains the CDR3 DNA only, 39 bases that are in frame from base 1. V was cut back by 1 base and J by 7 bases, leaving a gap of 5 bases between them. A note on this clone: Its antigen is still unknown. Per-nucleotide qualities are absent, and no much larger clonotype sits a single base away. The sample carries other DNA sequences with the same CDR3.

TCRbeta CDR3 regions were amplified from genomic DNA by means of the immunoSEQ Assay, a bias-controlled multiplex PCR. The published analysis was carried out like this. The number of nucleated cells in each sample was estimated from the amplification of reference gene primers within the assay. Sequence reads were collapsed and filtered to measure the absolute abundance of every unique TCRbeta CDR3 rearrangement. For each sample, productive Simpson clonality was calculated as the square root of Simpson's diversity index over productive rearrangements. TCRdb stores this immuneACCESS table with in-frame sequences only. Part of the clones is absent; in the studies checked, under half of the shortfall reflects unresolved V genes, and no reason is known for the rest. V, J and clone size are those of that table, while D and trimming were read from the DNA. This sample gives nearly 200,000 clones in total; roughly 90% of them show up just once. The ten largest clones take up approximately 8.2% of the sample.

In the prospective study, participants were roughly 18 to 100 years old, resided in approximately 22 geographic areas of the United States, and were enrolled through a virtual design. Cohort assignment in the prospective study relied on participant-reported clinical history from a screening survey and a study questionnaire. Recovered participants in ImmuneRACE Cohort 3 were defined as having two consecutive negative NP/OP PCR tests, clearance from a healthcare professional, or resolution of symptoms. Mobile phlebotomists in the prospective study collected whole blood, serum and a nasopharyngeal or oropharyngeal swab from every participant. Additional blood draws and questionnaires over an approximately two-month period could optionally be provided by prospective study participants. Before DNA extraction, blood samples from the prospective study were shipped at room temperature or frozen.

Recombination connected TRBV7-9 to TRBJ1-6; no confident D gene assignment can be made. The receptor was isolated from a woman under 30 who had recovered from COVID-19. The sequenced sample consisted of PBMCs or T cells enriched from blood (not recorded which). Here is the DNA: TGTGCCAGCAGCTTAGTGGCCAATTCACCCCTCCACTTT. This codes for CASSLVANSPLHF.